The following is a T cell receptor beta chain sequence with its context. Its matching antigen is unknown. The data belong to a study of T cells in Graves' hyperthyroidism and ophthalmopathy. In the study overall: Once the initial diagnosis was made, peripheral blood was obtained before any treatment. Study findings and constraints: Using 13 V-J features, a model discriminated ophthalmopathy from stable hyperthyroidism.

The CDR3 regions of TCR beta were amplified from RNA transcripts. The HTBI primer set drove a first-round RT-PCR of the TCR CDR3. TCRdb used MiXCR to reprocess the multiplex PCR reads, holding one entry per CDR3 protein. The table shows approximately 270,000 distinct CDR3 sequences, with more than 14% occurring only once. The germline CDR1 and CDR2 sequences are SEHNR and FQNEAQ (reference sequence). The V end lost 6 bases, the J end lost 1 base, and 15 bases lay between the germline ends. This CDR3 comprises 15 residues. This rearrangement joins TRBV7-9 to TRBJ1-2; D gene uncertain. Sample: blood. This clonotype originated in a woman between 40 and 50 years old with Graves' hyperthyroidism that later progressed to Graves' ophthalmopathy. Here the CDR3 DNA reads TGTGCCAGCAGAGATAGCCTCCGGGGTAACTATGGCTACACCTTC. Amino acid sequence: CASRDSLRGNYGYTF.